The entry that follows covers one T cell receptor beta chain sequence. Ten or more counts support this clonotype. Its antigen specificity is not known. Base qualities are not recorded, but no much larger clone differs from it by a single base. Profiling of TCR beta VDJ combinations and CDR3 sequences used genomic DNA as the template. TCR repertoire sequencing was run on an Illumina HiSeq 2000. In the original analysis: Repertoires were assessed using TRBV/TRBJ rearrangement plots, CDR3 size and DJ length profiles, and Simpson's diversity index. Whichever DNA sequence was most abundant in the deep sequencing data was defined as the immunodominant clone. CDR3 amino acid sequences were checked for sharing between subjects and were compared against published repertoires and the VDJdb database. TCRdb's own reprocessing of the public reads used fastp at Q25 and MiXCR and kept productive beta chains. Each record represents a unique CDR3 protein, reported with the most common genes and DNA among its rows. The V and J calls shown here were made by TCRdb, not taken from the authors' results. Here the sample has 180,000 or so distinct CDR3 sequences; 40% to 55% occur a single time. The ten largest make up roughly 3% of the sample.

These data come from a study of CD8+CD57+ T cells in acquired aplastic anemia (dated 2018 in TCRdb). Study-wide context: DNA extracted from sorted CD4+ and CD8+ cells had a mean of roughly 3 ug, with a range of about 0.18 to 27.4 ug. Healthy donor samples averaged about 9.9 million reads for CD4+ and roughly 11 million for CD8+ cells.

The study deep-sequenced TCR repertoires of sorted CD4+ and CD8+ blood T cells from severe aplastic anemia patients and healthy subjects. Ficoll-Paque density gradient centrifugation was used to isolate peripheral blood mononuclear cells. Before DNA extraction, CD4+ and CD8+ T cells were sorted by FACS or by magnetic beads. The cysteine opens and the phenylalanine closes a CDR3 of 15 amino acids. Only the CDR3 region is kept as DNA, spanning 45 bases read in frame from base 1. Germline trimming: 1 base from V, 3 bases from J; junction bases outside gene matches: 5. CDR1 and CDR2 (SNHLY, FYNNEI) derive from the germline V gene. Broader findings and caveats from the paper: No significant difference in CD8+ Simpson's diversity was found between patients and healthy controls (P=0.060). Roughly 30 CD8+ CDR3 sequences were found to be shared between patients and controls, but these sequences appeared to be highly expressed in patients and within the immunodominant clones of the patients.

The sequence derives from a human donor in good health. Sequenced material: sorted CD4+, CD8+, or CD8+CD57+ T cells (not recorded which) from PBMCs. This receptor chain uses TRBV2 and TRBJ2-5, with 7 central nucleotides matching TRBD1. The nucleotide sequence is TGTGCCAGCAGTGAAGAGGGCAGGGGGAAAGAGACCCAGTACTTC. Its protein is CASSEEGRGKETQYF.